These 32 T cell receptor beta chains originate from one sample sequenced in a study of blood T cells in healthy people across ages (dated by TCRdb to 2014 to 2015). The receptor library was made with 5' RACE. Sequencing was carried out with an Illumina HiSeq 2500. The second PCR ran for about 6 to 12 cycles and used a J-beta primer mix along with a sample-barcoded 5' primer. TCRdb trimmed the raw reads at Q25, called clones with MiXCR and kept productive beta chains. All rows with the same CDR3 protein become a single entry with the most common DNA and genes. In all, the sample holds fewer than 950,000 distinct CDR3 sequences, and around half of those were seen once. Of the sample, about 42% is held by the ten largest clones. Sequencing used blood. The receptors come from an elderly man in good health.

This chain uses TRBV5-1 with TRBJ2-1; no definite D call. The germline CDR1 and CDR2 sequences are SGHRS and YFSETQ. The CDR3 is 14 residues long. Trimming pared 7 bases from V and 6 bases from J, leaving 17 bases between. The CDR3 DNA reads TGCGCCAGCGGTGACTTGGCCTCCAGCAATGAGCAGTTCTTC. Amino acid sequence: CASGDLASSNEQFF.

This clonotype has a count of ten or more. The genes are TRBV5-1 and TRBJ2-7, with a possible D match to TRBD2 (7 bases). The CDR3 is 14 amino acids. CDR1 and CDR2 (germline): SGHRS, YFSETQ. V lost 6 bases and J lost 5, with 18 bases in between. The CDR3 nucleotides are TGCGCCAGCATCCCCCAGGCGGGGGCGGACGAGCAGTACTTC. Translating it yields CASIPQAGADEQYF.

This clonotype was found once. V usage is TRBV20-1 and J usage is TRBJ2-5; TRBD2 matches at 12 bases. The CDR3 loop spans 16 amino acids. Unmatched junction bases numbered 8, after V lost 1 base and J lost 5 bases. Per germline, CDR1 DFQATT and CDR2 SNEGSKA (reference sequence). The CDR3 sequence is CSARARTSGTTETQYF. For the CDR3, the DNA is TGCAGTGCTAGAGCCCGGACTAGCGGGACCACGGAGACCCAGTACTTC.

The gene calls are TRBV9 and TRBJ1-6; D ambiguous. Germline loops: CDR1 SGDLS, CDR2 YYNGEE. The CDR3 contains 14 residues. Trimming removed 0 bases from V and 5 bases from J, with 6 bases in between. CDR3 in DNA: TGTGCCAGCAGCGTAGACGACGATAATTCACCCCTCCACTTT. Translation gives CASSVDDDNSPLHF. Full variable domain (remainder filled in from reference TRBV9 and TRBJ1-6): DSGVTQTPKHLITATGQRVTLRCSPRSGDLSVYWYQQSLDQGLQFLIQYYNGEERAKGNILERFSAQQFPDLHSELNLSSLELGDSALYFCASSVDDDNSPLHFGNGTRLTVT.

The chain couples TRBV20-1 to TRBJ2-1, with D possibly being TRBD1 (6 bases). Trimming took off 6 bases at V and 6 bases at J, with 12 bases between the two ends. The CDR3 runs 12 residues. In germline, CDR1 is DFQATT, CDR2 SNEGSKA (reference sequence). The CDR3 DNA follows: TGCAGTGCGCCACGGACAGCCAATGAGCAGTTCTTC. This translates into CSAPRTANEQFF.

There are a few counts of this clonotype. The rearrangement joins TRBV27 to TRBJ2-7; 7 nucleotides agree with TRBD1. V lost 5 bases to trimming and J lost 2 bases; unmatched junction nucleotides: 9. CDR1 is MNHEY, CDR2 SMNVEV, per germline (reference sequence). The CDR3 consists of 15 residues. CDR3 sequence reads: CASSGYGDSPYEQYF. The CDR3 nucleotides read TGTGCCAGCAGTGGGTACGGGGACAGCCCCTACGAGCAGTACTTC.

This clonotype was counted between two and nine times. This chain links TRBV6-5 with TRBJ2-7; D is unclear. This CDR3 region has 14 residues. Trimming left V 7 bases short and J 2 bases short, with 15 bases between. The germline V gene has CDR1 MNHEY and CDR2 SVGAGI. CDR3 DNA: TGTGCCAGCACCAGCCCGACACGTACCTACGAGCAGTACTTC. The encoded protein is CASTSPTRTYEQYF.

CDR3 sequence (DNA): TGTGCCAGCAGGCCCGGCGACAGGGTAGGAGAGACCCAGTACTTC. Protein product: CASRPGDRVGETQYF. This chain uses TRBV2 with TRBJ2-5; 7 bases are a match to TRBD1. Germline CDR1 reads SNHLY; CDR2 reads FYNNEI. V was clipped by 6 bases and J by 4 bases; unmatched bases: 11. The CDR3 totals 15 residues.

The chain employs TRBV20-1 and TRBJ2-1; a possible D gene is TRBD2 (7 bases). Germline-derived CDR1 and CDR2 are DFQATT and SNEGSKA (reference sequence). The CDR3 extends over 15 amino acids. With 1 base removed from V and 5 bases from J, the gap between germline ends came to 15 bases. The CDR3 sequence is CSARGGAGLHNEQFF. In DNA form, the CDR3 reads TGCAGTGCTAGAGGGGGGGCGGGACTACACAATGAGCAGTTCTTC.

The chain carries TRBV29-1 and TRBJ1-1; TRBD1 matches 8 bases. Germline loops: CDR1 SQVTM, CDR2 ANQGSEA. The CDR3 has 13 amino acids. The J segment lost 4 bases and the V segment lost 5 bases, leaving 6 bases of the junction unmatched. CDR3 residues: CSVSTGVVTEAFF. CDR3 nucleotide sequence: TGCAGCGTTTCGACAGGGGTAGTCACTGAAGCTTTCTTT.

This clonotype was picked up a small number of times. The chain combines TRBV5-1 with TRBJ2-5; no firm D call. The germline V gene encodes CDR1 SGHRS and CDR2 YFSETQ. V was pared by 1 base and J by 5 bases, with 9 bases between. The CDR3 spans 13 residues. CDR3 bases: TGCGCCAGCAGCTTGCAGCCAGCGGAGACCCAGTACTTC. Translation gives CASSLQPAETQYF.

The J gene is TRBJ2-3, the V gene TRBV6-5, with D possibly being TRBD2 (6 bases). This CDR3 is 16 amino acids long. Germline values: CDR1 MNHEY, CDR2 SVGAGI. V was shortened by 7 bases and J by 2 bases, with 19 bases between the two germline ends. The CDR3: CASNRGGRGFTDTQYF. Written as DNA, the CDR3 is TGTGCCAGCAACCGCGGTGGTCGGGGGTTCACAGATACGCAGTATTTT.

V and J are TRBV7-2 and TRBJ2-3, with a possible D match to TRBD2 (5 bases). Trimming shortened V by 4 bases and J by 3 bases, and 14 bases separated the two germline ends. CDR1 and CDR2 (germline): SGHTA, FQGNSA. The CDR3 totals 15 residues. CDR3 sequence (DNA): TGTGCCAGCAGCTCCGGTATGGACTTGACAGATACGCAGTATTTT. It yields the protein CASSSGMDLTDTQYF.

Only a few counts were recorded for this clonotype. The rearrangement joins TRBV28 to TRBJ2-7; no definite D call. Trimming stripped 2 bases from V and 2 bases from J, with 13 bases between. The CDR3 is 15 amino acids. Germline V lookup: CDR1 MDHEN, CDR2 SYDVKM. CDR3 in amino acids: CASSLQGRSAYEQYF. The CDR3, as DNA: TGTGCCAGCAGTTTACAAGGGCGGAGCGCCTACGAGCAGTACTTC.

The V gene is TRBV28, the J gene TRBJ2-1, with 7 positions matching TRBD2. Germline loops: CDR1 MDHEN, CDR2 SYDVKM. The J segment lost 8 bases and the V segment lost 11 bases, leaving 12 bases of the junction unmatched. This CDR3 comprises 13 residues. CDR3 sequence: CAVLEGRVHEQFF. Written as DNA, the CDR3 is TGTGCCGTCCTTGAGGGGAGGGTCCATGAGCAGTTCTTC.

This clonotype appeared a few times. The V gene is TRBV20-1, the J gene TRBJ1-2; D gene unclear. CDR1 and CDR2 from the germline V gene are DFQATT and SNEGSKA (reference sequence). Trimming stripped 0 bases from V and 8 bases from J, with 13 bases between. This CDR3 has 13 residues. CDR3 nucleotide sequence: TGCAGTGCTAGAGAGACGGGGAACGGAGGCTACACCTTC. It specifies CSARETGNGGYTF.

This sequence joins TRBV2 and TRBJ2-7; a possible D gene is TRBD2 (6 bases). Germline V gene lookup returns CDR1 SNHLY and CDR2 FYNNEI. Trimming removed 6 bases from V and 0 bases from J, with 12 bases in between. The CDR3 covers 14 residues. The CDR3 bases are TGTGCCAGCAGAACTAGCTGGAGCTCCTACGAGCAGTACTTC. Amino acid sequence: CASRTSWSSYEQYF.

This clonotype was seen only a few times. The chain uses TRBV3-1 and TRBJ2-4; no clear D. The DNA end is a closer match to TRBJ2-7, so the J assignment may be wrong. CDR3 length: 12 residues. Germline lookup yields CDR1 LGHDT and CDR2 YNNKEL (reference sequence). In nucleotides, the CDR3 is TGTGCCAGCAGCCAAGGGTCCCTCGAGCAGTACTTC. It is translated as CASSQGSLEQYF.

This clonotype was seen a handful of times. The chain carries TRBV13 and TRBJ1-2; D not resolved. Deletions cut 1 base from V and 4 bases from J, with 13 bases between. The CDR3 covers 15 residues. Germline V lookup: CDR1 PRHDT, CDR2 FYEKMQ (reference sequence). Written as DNA, the CDR3 is TGTGCCAGCAGCTTAGCCTGGGAAGGGCCCTATGGCTACACCTTC. Translated, it gives CASSLAWEGPYGYTF.

The rearrangement links TRBV20-1 to TRBJ2-7; D is perhaps TRBD2 (5 bases). V was cut by 0 bases and J by 7 bases, with 22 bases left in between. This CDR3 region has 16 residues. The germline V gene has CDR1 DFQATT and CDR2 SNEGSKA (reference sequence). The CDR3 region is CSARDPNEGARNEQYF. The CDR3 DNA follows: TGCAGTGCTAGAGATCCTAATGAGGGAGCTCGGAATGAGCAGTACTTC.

The chain combines TRBV12-5 with TRBJ2-5, with TRBD2 matching 9 bases. This CDR3 contains 16 residues. CDR1 and CDR2 from the germline V gene are LGHNT and FRNRAP. Trimming cost V 6 bases and J 6 bases; bases outside gene matches: 14. CDR3 loop: CASGTTRAGGGKTQYF. The CDR3 nucleotides read TGTGCTAGTGGAACAACCCGAGCGGGGGGCGGAAAGACCCAGTACTTC.

CDR3 amino acids: CASSLETGLVTEAFF. Written as DNA, the CDR3 is TGCGCCAGCAGCTTAGAGACAGGGCTGGTAACTGAAGCTTTCTTT. The chain uses TRBV5-1 and TRBJ1-1, with 7 bases matching TRBD1. The V gene's germline CDR1 is SGHRS and CDR2 YFSETQ. The length of the CDR3 is 15 residues. The J segment lost 5 bases and the V segment lost 2 bases, leaving 9 bases of the junction unmatched.

This clonotype was seen at least ten times. This chain uses TRBV7-2 with TRBJ2-4, with TRBD1 matching 7 bases. CDR1 is SGHTA and CDR2 is FQGNSA in the germline V gene. V was pared by 1 base and J by 0 bases, with 3 bases of the junction left unmatched. This CDR3 comprises 16 residues. The chain's CDR3 is CASSLGQGLAKNIQYF. CDR3 DNA: TGTGCCAGCAGCTTAGGACAGGGTCTAGCCAAAAACATTCAGTACTTC.

The table lists this clonotype with a few counts. The J gene is TRBJ2-7, the V gene TRBV29-1, with D tentatively TRBD1 or TRBD2 (5 bases each). In germline, CDR1 is SQVTM, CDR2 ANQGSEA. This CDR3 spans 15 amino acids. V lost 5 bases and J lost 1, with 18 bases in between. The CDR3 region is CSVTGTQTLSYEQYF. The CDR3 region has the DNA TGCAGCGTTACCGGGACCCAAACCCTTTCCTACGAGCAGTACTTC.

The chain links TRBV6-6 to TRBJ2-5, with 8 bases matching TRBD2. The J call is uncertain, as TRBJ2-7 better fits the DNA end. CDR3 size: 14 residues. CDR1 is MNHNY and CDR2 is SVGAGI in the germline V gene (reference sequence). CDR3 loop: CASRETSGLYEQYF. The CDR3 DNA reads TGTGCCAGCAGGGAAACTAGCGGCCTATACGAGCAGTACTTC.

Remarks on this clonotype: A read error is possible here, since a much larger clone lies one base away. V is TRBV27 and J is TRBJ2-5; the D call may be TRBD1 or TRBD2 (5 bases each). The length of the CDR3 is 15 residues. V was clipped by 5 bases and J by 11 bases, with 24 bases between them. Germline lookup yields CDR1 MNHEY and CDR2 SMNVEV (reference sequence). The CDR3 nucleotides read TGTGCCAGCAGTCCGATCCTCCGGGACGGTCGAGAGCAGTACTTC. Amino acid sequence: CASSPILRDGREQYF.

The chain has TRBV4-2 and TRBJ2-1, with D possibly matching TRBD2 (6 bases). V lost 3 bases and J lost 9, with 18 bases in between. Germline values: CDR1 LGHNA, CDR2 YNFKEQ. The CDR3 covers 15 residues. In DNA, the CDR3 is TGTGCCAGCAGCCAGGGCCGCGGGATGATAAGTGAGCAGTTCTTC. Translation gives CASSQGRGMISEQFF.

The V gene is TRBV5-1, the J gene TRBJ1-2, with TRBD1 matching 8 bases. The CDR3 length is 14 residues. V dropped 10 bases and J dropped 4; count of bases not matched to a gene: 12. Germline V gene sequence: CDR1 SGHRS, CDR2 YFSETQ. In DNA, the CDR3 is TGCGCCGGCAACGAGCGGGGACAGGCCTATGGCTACACCTTC. The encoded protein is CAGNERGQAYGYTF.

The CDR3 protein is CASKSQTLPGANVLTF. The DNA of the CDR3 is TGTGCCAGCAAGTCCCAAACACTCCCGGGGGCCAACGTCCTGACTTTC. The chain joins TRBV2 to TRBJ2-6; D is undetermined. Looked up from germline, CDR1 is SNHLY and CDR2 is FYNNEI. V gave up 7 bases and J gave up 4 bases, with 17 bases separating them. There are 16 residues in the CDR3.

In regard to this clonotype: The junction departs from the called germline gene at one end, perhaps through a read error. This chain links TRBV4-2 with TRBJ2-1; perhaps TRBD1 as D (6 bases). CDR1 is LGHNA, CDR2 YNFKEQ, per germline. CDR3 size: 16 residues. CDR3 region: CASSPYRVNTYNEQFF. The CDR3 DNA reads as TGTGCCAGTAGCCCCTACAGGGTTAACACCTACAATGAGCAGTTCTTC.

This clonotype was observed a few times. The chain couples TRBV20-1 to TRBJ2-3, with 11 bases matching TRBD2. The junction had 13 bases not matched to a gene; V was cut back by 6 bases and J by 5 bases. Germline V CDR1 and CDR2: DFQATT, SNEGSKA (reference sequence). The CDR3 runs to 16 residues. The CDR3 loop reads CSATTTPSGRLDTQYF. DNA for the CDR3: TGCAGTGCAACAACCACCCCTAGCGGGAGGTTAGATACGCAGTATTTT.

This clonotype was observed a handful of times. The chain couples TRBV6-5 to TRBJ1-2, with TRBD1 matching 9 bases. The V gene end was trimmed by 5 bases and the J gene end by 6 bases; junction bases not matched to a gene: 4. CDR3 length equals 13 residues. In germline, CDR1 is MNHEY, CDR2 SVGAGI. The CDR3 protein is CASSTGQGDGYTF. The CDR3 DNA is TGTGCCAGCAGTACGGGACAGGGTGATGGCTACACCTTC.